This T cell receptor (beta chain) was obtained from a study of shared clonotypes between healthy human individuals. Across the whole study: Donors, aged 18 to 49, were a couple of women and three men. Whole-study findings and limits: The generation probabilities recorded for non-shared clonotypes fell below those of clonotypes shared by all four donors. Read depth was anticipated to influence clonotype sharing among donors.

The CDR3 contains 15 residues. Germline loops: CDR1 MDHEN, CDR2 SYDVKM. Trimming removed 7 bases from V and 10 bases from J, with 22 bases in between. In the study's own analysis: Because ImmunoSEQ provided only junction sequences with no quality scores, the filtering differed. The repertoire was sequenced with immunoSEQ multiplex PCR; TCRdb's copy has only in-frame clones and lacks some. V, J and clone size are taken as reported in that table, and D and trimming were inferred from the DNA itself. The sample gives more than 900,000 clones, approximately 78% of which show up once; 0.6% to 0.75% is in the top ten. Concerning this clone itself: What it binds is unknown.

The specimen was memory CD4+ T cells from PBMCs. Subset meaning: CD45RA-negative fraction. This TCR was recovered from a man younger than 35 in good health. Some clones in this sample may be carry-over from other donors' samples. The chain is built from TRBV28 and TRBJ1-4, with D uncertain. In nucleotides, the CDR3 is TGTGCCAGCACCGTGGGCTTGAGTCCCCTCGGAAAACTGTTTTTT. Residues: CASTVGLSPLGKLFF.